This T cell receptor beta chain derives from a study of T cells after yellow fever vaccination. A word on this clonotype: Its target is unknown.

TCRdb re-analysed the 5' RACE reads in MiXCR, keeping a single row per CDR3 protein. The sample holds about 550,000 distinct CDR3 sequences; less than 20% are singletons and the top ten take 14%. Study outcomes and limitations: Within FACS-sorted repertoires, abundant clonotypes contaminating from the bulk population could be present.

CDR1 and CDR2 (germline): MNHEY, SMNVEV (reference sequence). The CDR3 contains 14 residues. V shed 8 bases, J shed 2 bases, and the junction held 7 bases outside the gene matches. The source is a man between 25 and 39 years old who received the YFV17D yellow fever vaccine. The sequencing used PBMCs, collected 15 days after the yellow fever booster vaccination. The chain is built from TRBV27 and TRBJ2-5; 8 bases line up with TRBD1. CDR3 DNA: TGTGCCAGCGGATACAGGGGGGCGCAAGAGACCCAGTACTTC. It is translated as CASGYRGAQETQYF.